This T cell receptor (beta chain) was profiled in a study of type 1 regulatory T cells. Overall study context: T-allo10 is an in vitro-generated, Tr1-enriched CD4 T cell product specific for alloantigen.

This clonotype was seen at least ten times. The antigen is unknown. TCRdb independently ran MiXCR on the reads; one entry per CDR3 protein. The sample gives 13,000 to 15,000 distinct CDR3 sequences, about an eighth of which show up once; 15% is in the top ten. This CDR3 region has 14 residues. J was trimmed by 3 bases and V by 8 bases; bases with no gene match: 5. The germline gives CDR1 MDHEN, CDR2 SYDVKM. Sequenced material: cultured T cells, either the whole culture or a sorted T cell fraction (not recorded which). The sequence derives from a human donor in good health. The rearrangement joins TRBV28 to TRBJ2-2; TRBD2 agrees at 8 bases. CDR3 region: CASSTSGYTGELFF. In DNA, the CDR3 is TGTGCCAGCTCCACTAGCGGATACACCGGGGAGCTGTTTTTT.